One and the same sample provided the 9 T cell receptor beta chains below, sequenced in a study of PD-L1 blockade in urothelial cancer. Measured with immunoSEQ multiplex PCR; TCRdb has only the in-frame clones, and not every one. The table records some 52,000 clones, approximately 84% of them present only once. The sample here was PBMCs, taken around atezolizumab (anti-PD-L1) treatment. The receptors stem from a man between 35 and 55 years old with urothelial cancer.

The chain uses TRBV6-1 and TRBJ1-1; D is uncertain. V was pared by 5 bases and J by 1 base, with 8 bases between. The V gene's germline CDR1 is MNHNS and CDR2 SASEGT. The CDR3 totals 13 residues. CDR3 loop: CASSRSQNTEAFF. CDR3 coding DNA: TGTGCCAGCAGTCGCTCACAGAACACTGAAGCTTTCTTT.

This clone came up once. The rearrangement uses TRBV10-2 and TRBJ2-7, with D possibly being TRBD2 (6 bases). The germline V gene encodes CDR1 WSHSY and CDR2 SAAADI. V lost 6 bases and J lost 3, with 12 bases in between. The CDR3 is 13 amino acids. The CDR3 sequence: CASRRDWIYEQYF. CDR3 DNA sequence: TGCGCCAGCAGACGGGACTGGATCTACGAGCAGTACTTC.

This chain links TRBV7-9 with TRBJ1-1, with no clear D. V lost 3 bases and J lost 1, with 9 bases in between. The germline gives CDR1 SEHNR, CDR2 FQNEAQ (reference sequence). This CDR3 spans 14 amino acids. The DNA for the CDR3 is TGTGCCAGCAGCTTTTCTTCGGGGAACACTGAAGCTTTCTTT. Its translation is CASSFSSGNTEAFF. Combining the CDR3 with reference TRBV7-9 and TRBJ1-1 gives the whole variable domain DTGVSQNPRHKITKRGQNVTFRCDPISEHNRLYWYRQTLGQGPEFLTYFQNEAQLEKSRLLSDRFSAERPKGSFSTLEIQRTEQGDSAMYLCASSFSSGNTEAFFGQGTRLTVV.

This clone appeared once. The chain couples TRBV2 to TRBJ1-5, with D tentatively TRBD1 (5 bases). V was cut by 6 bases and J by 5 bases, with 8 bases left in between. The CDR3 is 12 amino acids. Germline lookup yields CDR1 SNHLY and CDR2 FYNNEI. In nucleotides, the CDR3 is TGTGCCAGCAGACAGGTCCATCAGCCCCAGCATTTT. Amino acids: CASRQVHQPQHF.

A single count supports this clone. The rearrangement uses TRBV7-2 and TRBJ2-7, with 9 bases aligning to TRBD1. Per the germline V gene, CDR1 is SGHTA and CDR2 is FQGNSA. The CDR3 extends over 15 amino acids. Trimming took 0 bases from V and 3 from J; bases not matched to a gene: 3. The CDR3 coding sequence is TGTGCCAGCAGCTTAGCACCGGGACAGGGCTACGAGCAGTACTTC. The encoded protein is CASSLAPGQGYEQYF. Full variable domain (remainder filled in from reference TRBV7-2 and TRBJ2-7): GAGVSQSPSNKVTEKGKDVELRCDPISGHTALYWYRQSLGQGLEFLIYFQGNSAPDKSGLPSDRFSAERTGGSVSTLTIQRTQQEDSAVYLCASSLAPGQGYEQYFGPGTRLTVT.

The chain has TRBV5-1 and TRBJ1-5, with TRBD1 identical over 9 bases. V shed 0 bases and J 2 bases; nucleotides not matched to a gene: 9. The germline V gene has CDR1 SGHRS and CDR2 YFSETQ. The CDR3 runs to 18 residues. CDR3 coding DNA: TGCGCCAGCAGCTTGGCCTTGTCGGACAGGGGCGGCAATCAGCCCCAGCATTTT. Amino acid sequence: CASSLALSDRGGNQPQHF.

DNA for the CDR3: TGTGCCAGCAGCGGCGACAGGACCTACTCCTACGAGCAGTACTTC. This codes for CASSGDRTYSYEQYF. The J gene is TRBJ2-7, the V gene TRBV28; a possible D gene is TRBD1 (6 bases). This CDR3 is 15 amino acids long. V shed 6 bases and J shed 0 bases, with 15 bases lying between them. Germline CDR1 MDHEN, CDR2 SYDVKM.

The V and J genes are TRBV4-1 and TRBJ2-7; 7 bases agree with TRBD2. The CDR3 runs 15 residues. Germline values: CDR1 MGHRA, CDR2 YSYEKL. After removal of 4 bases from V and 2 bases from J, the junction contained 8 bases not matched to a gene. CDR3 sequence (DNA): TGCGCCAGCAGCCGAGGGACTATCCTCGCCTACGAGCAGTACTTC. It codes for CASSRGTILAYEQYF.

The V gene is TRBV5-4, the J gene TRBJ2-7; 11 bases map to TRBD2. This CDR3 comprises 16 residues. The V segment lost 2 bases and the J segment 5 bases; nucleotides outside the gene matches: 9. CDR1 and CDR2 from the germline V gene are SGHNT and YYREEE (reference sequence). The CDR3 spells CASSFQRLAGIDEQYF. The CDR3 nucleotides are TGTGCCAGCAGCTTCCAGAGACTAGCGGGAATAGACGAGCAGTACTTC.